This T cell receptor (beta chain) was observed in a study of low-dose radiotherapy and immunotherapy resistance in tumors. Study details: Intravenous cyclophosphamide 200 mg/m2 was given every two weeks, one day before radiation and immunotherapy. Patients took 300 mg oral aspirin daily for four cycles from cycle 1 day 1.

Indicated time point: before trial treatment. In the RACIN dose-escalation trial, donors got nivolumab plus ipilimumab with aspirin, cyclophosphamide and radiotherapy. Eligible patients had advanced solid tumors lacking tumor-infiltrating lymphocytes. The CDR3 has 15 residues. Primers targeting TRAV and TRBV primed first-strand cDNA, covering alpha and beta chains. TCRs underwent 20 PCR cycles of amplification with a constant-region primer and V-primer adapter. TCRdb itself ran the reads through MiXCR, one entry per CDR3 protein. There are 85,000 to 100,000 distinct CDR3 sequences in the sample; 9.4% occur only once, and approximately 0.98% lies in the top ten.

The sequence derives from a male donor with prostate cancer. The sequenced sample was PBMCs, obtained before treatment. The rearrangement uses TRBV1 and TRBJ2-1; TRBD1 is the table's D call and was not checked against the DNA. TRBV1 is labeled a pseudogene. The CDR3: CASSQSLGDHNEQFF. CDR3 nucleotides: TGCGCCAGCAGCCAATCCCTGGGGGACCACAATGAGCAGTTCTTC.